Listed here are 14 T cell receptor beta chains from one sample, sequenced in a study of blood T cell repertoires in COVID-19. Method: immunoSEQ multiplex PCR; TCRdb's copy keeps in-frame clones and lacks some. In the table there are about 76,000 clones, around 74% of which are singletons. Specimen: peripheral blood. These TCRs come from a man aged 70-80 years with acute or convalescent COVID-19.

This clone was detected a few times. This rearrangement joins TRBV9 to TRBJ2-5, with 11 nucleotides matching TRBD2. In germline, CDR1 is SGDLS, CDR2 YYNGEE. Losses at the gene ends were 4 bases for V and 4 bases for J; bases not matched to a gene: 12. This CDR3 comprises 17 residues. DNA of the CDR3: TGTGCCAGCAGCCCCGGGACTAGCGGCCCTGCGAGAGAGACCCAGTACTTC. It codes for CASSPGTSGPARETQYF.

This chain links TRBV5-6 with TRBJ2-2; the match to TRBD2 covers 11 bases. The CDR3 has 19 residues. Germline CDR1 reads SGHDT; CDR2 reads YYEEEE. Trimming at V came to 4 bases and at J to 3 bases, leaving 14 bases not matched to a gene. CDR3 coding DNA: TGTGCCAGCAGCCCATCTAGCGGGAGGTCGACTGGGGACACCGGGGAGCTGTTTTTT. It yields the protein CASSPSSGRSTGDTGELFF.

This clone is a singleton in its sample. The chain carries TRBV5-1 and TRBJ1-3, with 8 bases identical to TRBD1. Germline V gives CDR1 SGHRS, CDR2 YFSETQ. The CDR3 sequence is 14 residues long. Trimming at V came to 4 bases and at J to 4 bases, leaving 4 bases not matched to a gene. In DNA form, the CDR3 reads TGCGCCAGCAGCCTGGACAGGGAAGGAAACACCATATATTTT. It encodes CASSLDREGNTIYF. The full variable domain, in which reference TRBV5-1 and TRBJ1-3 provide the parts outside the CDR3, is KAGVTQTPRYLIKTRGQQVTLSCSPISGHRSVSWYQQTPGQGLQFLFEYFSETQRNKGNFPGRFSGRQFSNSRSEMNVSTLELGDSALYLCASSLDREGNTIYFGEGSWLTVV.

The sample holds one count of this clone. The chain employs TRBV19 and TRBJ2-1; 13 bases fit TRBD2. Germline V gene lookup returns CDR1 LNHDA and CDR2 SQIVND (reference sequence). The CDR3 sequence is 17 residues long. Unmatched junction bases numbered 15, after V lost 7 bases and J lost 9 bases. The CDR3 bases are TGTGCCAGTAACTCCCTTGGGACTAGCGGGGTATTGCGTGAGCAGTTCTTC. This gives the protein CASNSLGTSGVLREQFF.

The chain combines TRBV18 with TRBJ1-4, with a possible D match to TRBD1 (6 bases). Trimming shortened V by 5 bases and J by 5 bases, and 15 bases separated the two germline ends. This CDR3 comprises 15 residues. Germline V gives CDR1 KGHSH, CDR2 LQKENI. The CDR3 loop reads CASSSSGGENEKLFF. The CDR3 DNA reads TGTGCCAGCTCATCCTCGGGGGGCGAAAATGAAAAACTGTTTTTT. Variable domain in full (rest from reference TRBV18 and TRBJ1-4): NAGVMQNPRHLVRRRGQEARLRCSPMKGHSHVYWYRQLPEEGLKFMVYLQKENIIDESGMPKERFSAEFPKEGPSILRIQQVVRGDSAAYFCASSSSGGENEKLFFGSGTQLSVL.

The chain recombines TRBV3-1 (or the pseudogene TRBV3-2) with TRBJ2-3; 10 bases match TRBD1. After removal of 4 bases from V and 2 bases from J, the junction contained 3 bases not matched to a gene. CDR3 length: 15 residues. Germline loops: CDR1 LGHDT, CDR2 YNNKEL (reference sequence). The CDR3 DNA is TGTGCCAGCAGCCCGGGACAGGGGCTCACAGATACGCAGTATTTT. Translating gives CASSPGQGLTDTQYF.

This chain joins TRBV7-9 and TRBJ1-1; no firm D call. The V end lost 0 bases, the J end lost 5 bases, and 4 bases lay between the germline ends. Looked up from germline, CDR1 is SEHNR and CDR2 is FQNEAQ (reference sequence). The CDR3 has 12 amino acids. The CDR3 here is CASSLAITEAFF. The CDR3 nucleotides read TGTGCCAGCAGCTTAGCAATAACTGAAGCTTTCTTT. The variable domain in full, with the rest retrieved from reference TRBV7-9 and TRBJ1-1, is DTGVSQNPRHKITKRGQNVTFRCDPISEHNRLYWYRQTLGQGPEFLTYFQNEAQLEKSRLLSDRFSAERPKGSFSTLEIQRTEQGDSAMYLCASSLAITEAFFGQGTRLTVV.

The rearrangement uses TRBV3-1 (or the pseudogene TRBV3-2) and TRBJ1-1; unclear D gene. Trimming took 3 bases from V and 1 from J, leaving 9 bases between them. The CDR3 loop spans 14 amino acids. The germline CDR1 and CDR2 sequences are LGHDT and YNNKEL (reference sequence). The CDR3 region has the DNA TGTGCCAGCAGCCATCGACAACCGAACACTGAAGCTTTCTTT. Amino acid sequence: CASSHRQPNTEAFF.

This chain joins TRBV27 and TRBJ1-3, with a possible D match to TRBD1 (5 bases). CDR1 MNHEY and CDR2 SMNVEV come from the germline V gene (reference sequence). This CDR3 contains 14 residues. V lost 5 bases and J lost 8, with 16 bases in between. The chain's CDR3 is CASSHDGGGHTIYF. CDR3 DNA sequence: TGTGCCAGCAGTCACGACGGGGGGGGACACACCATATATTTT.

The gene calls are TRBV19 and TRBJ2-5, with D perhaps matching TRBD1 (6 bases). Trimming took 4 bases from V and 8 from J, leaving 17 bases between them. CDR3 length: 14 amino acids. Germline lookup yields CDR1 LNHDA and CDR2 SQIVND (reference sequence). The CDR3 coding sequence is TGTGCCAGTAGTACCTTTAACAGGGTTGACACCCAGTACTTC. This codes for CASSTFNRVDTQYF.

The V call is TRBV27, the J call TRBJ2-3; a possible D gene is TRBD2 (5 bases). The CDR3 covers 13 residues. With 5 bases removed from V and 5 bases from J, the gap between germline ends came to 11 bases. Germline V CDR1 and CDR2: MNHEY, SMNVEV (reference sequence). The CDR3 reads CASSELGRDTQYF. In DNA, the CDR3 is TGTGCCAGCAGTGAGTTAGGGAGAGATACGCAGTATTTT.

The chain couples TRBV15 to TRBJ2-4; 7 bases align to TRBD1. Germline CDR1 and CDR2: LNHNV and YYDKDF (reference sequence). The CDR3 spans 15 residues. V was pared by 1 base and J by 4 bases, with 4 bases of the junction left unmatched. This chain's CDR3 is CATSRAGTVKNIQYF. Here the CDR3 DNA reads TGTGCCACCAGCAGAGCCGGGACAGTTAAAAACATTCAGTACTTC.

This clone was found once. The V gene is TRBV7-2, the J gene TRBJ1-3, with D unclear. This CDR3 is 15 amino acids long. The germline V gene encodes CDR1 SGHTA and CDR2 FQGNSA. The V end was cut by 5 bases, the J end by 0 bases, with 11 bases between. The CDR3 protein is CASSVDTNSGNTIYF. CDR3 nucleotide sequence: TGTGCCAGCAGCGTAGACACTAACTCTGGAAACACCATATATTTT.

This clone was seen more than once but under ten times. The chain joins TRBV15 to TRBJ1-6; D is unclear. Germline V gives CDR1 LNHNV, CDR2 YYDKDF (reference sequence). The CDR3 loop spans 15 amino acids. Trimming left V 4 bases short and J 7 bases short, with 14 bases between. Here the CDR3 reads CATSIGRASNSPLHF. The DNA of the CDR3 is TGTGCCACCAGCATCGGGCGGGCAAGCAATTCACCCCTCCACTTT. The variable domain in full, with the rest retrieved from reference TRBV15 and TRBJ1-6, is DAMVIQNPRYQVTQFGKPVTLSCSQTLNHNVMYWYQQKSSQAPKLLFHYYDKDFNNEADTPDNFQSRRPNTSFCFLDIRSPGLGDTAMYLCATSIGRASNSPLHFGNGTRLTVT.